The entry below describes one T cell receptor (beta chain). Its target is not known. Method: immunoSEQ multiplex PCR; TCRdb's copy keeps in-frame clones and lacks some. Of about 6,900 clones in the sample, 83% were seen once. The sample belongs to a study of T cell repertoires in ileal Crohn's disease. The study's findings and limits: Compared with CD4 T cells, sorted CD8 cells carried more expanded clones.

The sample was ileal tissue. The sequence derives from an adult with Crohn's disease.

The CDR3 spells CASRSSEGLSYEQYF. The CDR3 DNA is TGTGCCAGCAGGTCAAGCGAGGGATTGTCCTACGAGCAGTACTTC. This chain connects TRBV7-2 to TRBJ2-7; D perhaps matches TRBD2 (5 bases). CDR1 is SGHTA, CDR2 FQGNSA, per germline. This CDR3 contains 15 residues. V lost 6 bases to trimming and J lost 1 base, with 16 bases between them.